A single sample is the source of the 4 T cell receptor beta chains below, sequenced in a study of shared clonotypes between healthy human individuals. TCRdb's copy holds only in-frame clones and misses some; the assay was immunoSEQ multiplex PCR. The sample holds about 2,200,000 clones, around 93% seen once. Naive CD8 cells, CD45RO-negative and positively selected for CCR7, excluded terminally differentiated effector memory CD45RA+ cells. The sequenced sample consisted of naive CD8+ T cells from PBMCs. The receptors here all came from a man in his late teens or twenties in good health. Some clones in this sample may be carry-over from other donors' samples.

The chain couples TRBV9 to TRBJ2-7; the D gene could be TRBD1 or TRBD2 (5 bases each). CDR1 is SGDLS, CDR2 YYNGEE, per germline. V was clipped by 7 bases and J by 1 base, with 24 bases between them. The CDR3 consists of 17 residues. The CDR3 protein is CASGGWSPGPVSYEQYF. The CDR3 region has the DNA TGTGCCAGCGGGGGATGGAGTCCGGGACCAGTTTCCTACGAGCAGTACTTC.

A note on this clone: Other DNA sequences in this sample translate to the same CDR3. The chain combines TRBV9 with TRBJ2-2; possibly TRBD2 for D (5 bases). V dropped 0 bases and J dropped 2 bases, with 8 bases sitting between them. This CDR3 contains 15 residues. CDR1 is SGDLS, CDR2 YYNGEE, per germline. CDR3 in DNA: TGTGCCAGCAGCGTAGGAGGGAGTAACACCGGGGAGCTGTTTTTT. Translating it yields CASSVGGSNTGELFF.

This chain links TRBV27 with TRBJ2-7, with TRBD1 identical over 9 bases. This CDR3 region has 14 residues. V lost 5 bases to trimming and J lost 5 bases; unmatched junction nucleotides: 7. Germline CDR1 reads MNHEY; CDR2 reads SMNVEV (reference sequence). The CDR3, as DNA: TGTGCCAGCAGTGCCAGGGACAGGGTACACGAGCAGTACTTC. This codes for CASSARDRVHEQYF.

This chain uses TRBV4-1 with TRBJ1-3; D is uncertain. CDR3 length: 15 amino acids. Looked up from germline, CDR1 is MGHRA and CDR2 is YSYEKL. Trimming removed 0 bases at V and 0 bases at J, with 6 bases between. CDR3 DNA sequence: TGCGCCAGCAGCCAAGATACATTCTCTGGAAACACCATATATTTT. Translation: CASSQDTFSGNTIYF.